One sample yielded the 16 T cell receptor beta chains listed below, sequenced in a study of PD-1 and CTLA-4 blockade in melanoma. Assay used: immunoSEQ multiplex PCR; TCRdb lists only in-frame clones, some missing. The repertoire consists of tens of thousands of clones, with about 85% occurring once and the leading ten covering around 6.3%. The specimen was CD8+ T cells from peripheral blood, collected from a patient given anti-PD-1 treatment. These receptors were taken from a human donor with melanoma.

This rearrangement joins TRBV6-5 to TRBJ2-7, with D tentatively TRBD1 or TRBD2 (5 bases each). Germline CDR1 is MNHEY and CDR2 is SVGAGI. The CDR3 is 13 residues long. Trimming removed 2 bases at V and 3 bases at J, with 8 bases between. The CDR3 spells CASSYGDGYEQYF. CDR3 sequence (DNA): TGTGCCAGCAGTTACGGGGACGGCTACGAGCAGTACTTC.

This chain joins TRBV4-3 and TRBJ2-1, with D hard to call. This CDR3 spans 16 amino acids. With 0 bases removed from V and 6 bases from J, the gap between germline ends came to 15 bases. Germline assignment: CDR1 LGHNA and CDR2 YSLEER. CDR3 bases: TGCGCCAGCAGCCAAGATTTTGAGACGGTGGGCAATGAGCAGTTCTTC. Translation: CASSQDFETVGNEQFF.

This CDR3 reads CASLRPGLAGEDTQYF. CDR3 DNA: TGTGCCAGCTTAAGACCGGGACTAGCGGGGGAGGATACGCAGTATTTT. This chain connects TRBV21-1 to TRBJ2-3; the listed D gene, TRBD2, was not tested against the DNA. TRBV21-1 is reported as a pseudogene. CDR3 size: 16 residues.

The rearrangement joins TRBV6-2 or TRBV6-3 to TRBJ2-2; 7 bases agree with TRBD2. J lost 4 bases, V lost 2 bases, and 7 bases had no gene match. Germline CDR1 reads MNHEY; CDR2 reads SVGEGT. The CDR3 sequence is 16 residues long. CDR3 sequence: CASSYVLAFSTGELFF. CDR3 DNA sequence: TGTGCCAGCAGTTACGTACTAGCGTTTTCCACCGGGGAGCTGTTTTTT.

The rearrangement joins TRBV24-1 to TRBJ2-2; no clear D gene. Germline-derived CDR1 and CDR2 are KGHDR and SFDVKD. CDR3 length: 16 amino acids. Trimming cost V 1 base and J 7 bases, with 15 bases left between them. In nucleotides, the CDR3 is TGTGCCACCAGTGATTTTGCAGCCTTTAGGGTCGGGGAGCTGTTTTTT. Protein sequence: CATSDFAAFRVGELFF.

This chain uses TRBV9 with TRBJ2-2; D is undetermined. The CDR3 spans 13 residues. CDR1 and CDR2 from the germline V gene are SGDLS and YYNGEE. Trimming took 0 bases from V and 6 from J, leaving 6 bases between them. CDR3 sequence: CASSVDVAGELFF. CDR3 bases: TGTGCCAGCAGCGTAGATGTGGCCGGGGAGCTGTTTTTT. Full variable domain (missing parts from reference TRBV9 and TRBJ2-2): DSGVTQTPKHLITATGQRVTLRCSPRSGDLSVYWYQQSLDQGLQFLIQYYNGEERAKGNILERFSAQQFPDLHSELNLSSLELGDSALYFCASSVDVAGELFFGEGSRLTVL.

The rearrangement links TRBV28 to TRBJ2-1, with D possibly TRBD2 on 5 matching bases. The CDR3 length is 15 residues. With 5 bases removed from V and 6 bases from J, the gap between germline ends came to 17 bases. Germline CDR1 is MDHEN and CDR2 is SYDVKM. CDR3 in amino acids: CASSLPYSAGNEQFF. The DNA of the CDR3 is TGTGCCAGCAGTCTCCCGTATTCGGCGGGCAATGAGCAGTTCTTC.

The chain couples TRBV6-2 or TRBV6-3 to TRBJ2-7, with D uncertain. V gave up 2 bases and J gave up 3 bases, with 8 bases separating them. The CDR3 extends over 13 amino acids. Germline V CDR1 and CDR2: MNHEY, SVGEGT. The CDR3, as DNA: TGTGCCAGCAGTTACATGCGCGTCTACGAGCAGTACTTC. This gives the protein CASSYMRVYEQYF.

The chain is built from TRBV4-1 and TRBJ2-1, with D perhaps TRBD1 (6 bases). This CDR3 region has 15 residues. Trimming left V 1 base short and J 7 bases short, with 14 bases between. CDR1 is MGHRA, CDR2 YSYEKL, per germline. For the CDR3, the DNA is TGCGCCAGCAGCCAAGTCGTGGGGGCGAAAAATGAGCAGTTCTTC. It is translated as CASSQVVGAKNEQFF.

The gene calls are TRBV29-1 and TRBJ2-5, with 8 bases lining up with TRBD2. The CDR3 extends over 16 amino acids. CDR1 is SQVTM and CDR2 is ANQGSEA in the germline V gene. Trimming cost V 3 bases and J 5 bases; bases outside gene matches: 14. The CDR3 DNA reads TGCAGCGTTGAGGGGTTTAGCGGGGCCCCTCTGGAGACCCAGTACTTC. It encodes CSVEGFSGAPLETQYF.

The V and J genes are TRBV6-5 and TRBJ2-3; TRBD1 agrees at 7 bases. Germline lookup yields CDR1 MNHEY and CDR2 SVGAGI. This CDR3 is built from 15 residues. The ends lost 4 bases at V and 6 bases at J; junction bases unmatched: 10. CDR3 coding DNA: TGTGCCAGCAGTTCCGAGACAGGGATAGCGGATACGCAGTATTTT. Translating gives CASSSETGIADTQYF.

This chain links TRBV28 with TRBJ1-6, with 8 nucleotides matching TRBD1. CDR3 length: 15 amino acids. J lost 4 bases, V lost 8 bases, and 7 bases had no gene match. CDR1 MDHEN and CDR2 SYDVKM come from the germline V gene. As DNA, the CDR3 is TGTGCCAGCTGGGAGACAGGGGATTATAATTCACCCCTCCACTTT. It yields the protein CASWETGDYNSPLHF.

J is TRBJ1-6 and V is TRBV25-1; 7 nucleotides line up with TRBD1. The V gene's germline CDR1 is MGHDK and CDR2 SYGVNS. The CDR3 spans 18 residues. J was trimmed by 0 bases and V by 3 bases; bases with no gene match: 8. DNA of the CDR3: TGTGCCAGCAGTGAGCGGACAGGCCACAGCTCCTATAATTCACCCCTCCACTTT. Translation: CASSERTGHSSYNSPLHF.

This chain joins TRBV7-9 and TRBJ2-5; a weak D match, TRBD1 (5 bases). The CDR3 loop spans 15 amino acids. CDR1 is SEHNR and CDR2 is FQNEAQ in the germline V gene (reference sequence). The ends were cut back, 4 bases at V and 1 base at J, with 13 bases in the middle. CDR3 DNA: TGTGCCAGCAGCTCCTTACAGGTTCCCCAAGAGACCCAGTACTTC. Protein: CASSSLQVPQETQYF.

The chain recombines TRBV4-1 with TRBJ1-5; D not resolved. This CDR3 region has 14 residues. CDR1 and CDR2 (germline): MGHRA, YSYEKL. V was cut by 0 bases and J by 2 bases, with 5 bases left in between. CDR3 DNA sequence: TGCGCCAGCAGCCAAGATGGGGGCAATCAGCCCCAGCATTTT. Protein product: CASSQDGGNQPQHF.

The chain has TRBV30 and TRBJ1-6, with D uncertain. The CDR3 sequence is 18 residues long. Trimming pared 2 bases from V and 4 bases from J, leaving 21 bases between. Germline assignment: CDR1 GTSNPN and CDR2 SVGIG (reference sequence). Here the CDR3 DNA reads TGTGCCTGGAGTTCCCCGACGGTTTTGATAGCTTATAATTCACCCCTCCACTTT. It yields the protein CAWSSPTVLIAYNSPLHF.